The present entry profiles one T cell receptor (beta chain) with its context. Its antigen is unknown. Treatment denoted: 15 to 20 received Ad26.COV2.S at low or high dose, single or two shots; about 5 received placebo; per-sample allocation not given. Sampling was performed 63 days after the first vaccine or placebo injection. Wuhan-strain spike was delivered by a replication-incompetent Ad26 vector. The sample comes from a study of Ad26.COV2.S vaccination and SARS-CoV-2 variants. Study details: Donor had been placed in the Ad26.COV2.S arm of the COV1001 trial. General observations from the study: There was reportedly substantial breadth in spike-specific CD8+ and CD4+ T cell responses after vaccination. The study found similar non-spike TCR breadth in vaccine and placebo recipients.

V lost 6 bases and J lost 3, with 11 bases in between. The CDR3 sequence is 14 residues long. Germline CDR1 MDHEN, CDR2 SYDVKM. Clones were read by immunoSEQ multiplex PCR, and TCRdb kept only the in-frame ones, dropping some. This table holds about 350,000 clones, 86% found once. This chain uses TRBV28 with TRBJ1-4; maybe TRBD1 (5 bases). The TCR sequence derives from a person aged 18-60 years who received the Ad26.COV2.S COVID-19 vaccine or a placebo. Sample: peripheral blood, taken in a trial of Ad26.COV2.S vaccine versus placebo. The CDR3 coding sequence is TGTGCCAGCAGCCTGGGACGGTCTAATGAAAAACTGTTTTTT. Its translation is CASSLGRSNEKLFF.